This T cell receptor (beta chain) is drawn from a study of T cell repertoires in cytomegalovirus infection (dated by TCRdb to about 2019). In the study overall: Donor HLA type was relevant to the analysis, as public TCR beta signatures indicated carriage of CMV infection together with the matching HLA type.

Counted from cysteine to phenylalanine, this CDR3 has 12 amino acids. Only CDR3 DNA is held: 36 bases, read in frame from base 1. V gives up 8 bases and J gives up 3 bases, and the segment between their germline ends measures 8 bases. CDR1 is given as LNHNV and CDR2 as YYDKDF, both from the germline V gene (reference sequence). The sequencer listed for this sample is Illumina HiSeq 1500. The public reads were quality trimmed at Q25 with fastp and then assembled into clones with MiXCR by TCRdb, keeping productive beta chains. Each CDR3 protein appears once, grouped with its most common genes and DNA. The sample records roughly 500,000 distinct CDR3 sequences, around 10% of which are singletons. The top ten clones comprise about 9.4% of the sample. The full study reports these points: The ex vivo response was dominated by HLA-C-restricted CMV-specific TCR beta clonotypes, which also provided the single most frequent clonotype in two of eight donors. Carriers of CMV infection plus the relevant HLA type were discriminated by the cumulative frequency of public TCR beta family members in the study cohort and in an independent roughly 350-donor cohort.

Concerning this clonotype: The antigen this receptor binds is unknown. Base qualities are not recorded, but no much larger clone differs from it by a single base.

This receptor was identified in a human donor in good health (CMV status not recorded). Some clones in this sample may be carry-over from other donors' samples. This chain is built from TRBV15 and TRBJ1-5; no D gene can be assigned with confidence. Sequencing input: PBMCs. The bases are TGTGCCACCGGAGGTGACAATCAGCCCCAGCATTTT. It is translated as CATGGDNQPQHF.